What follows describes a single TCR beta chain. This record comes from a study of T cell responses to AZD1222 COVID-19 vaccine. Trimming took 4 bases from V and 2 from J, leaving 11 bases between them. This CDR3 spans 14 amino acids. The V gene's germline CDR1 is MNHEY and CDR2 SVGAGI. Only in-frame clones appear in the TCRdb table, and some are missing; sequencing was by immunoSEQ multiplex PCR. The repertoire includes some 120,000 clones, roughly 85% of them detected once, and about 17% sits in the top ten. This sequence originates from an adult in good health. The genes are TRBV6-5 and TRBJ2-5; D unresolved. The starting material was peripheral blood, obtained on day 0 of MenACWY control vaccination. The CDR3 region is CASSSDASQETQYF. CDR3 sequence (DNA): TGTGCCAGCAGTTCCGACGCCAGTCAAGAGACCCAGTACTTC.